Listed here are 13 T cell receptor beta chains from one sample, sequenced in a study of control samples from healthy donors and cancer patients. The data were produced by immunoSEQ multiplex PCR, yet TCRdb's version contains in-frame clones alone and is incomplete. This table holds fewer than 90,000 clones, roughly 90% found once. The sequenced material came from PBMCs. These receptor sequences come from a woman aged 55 to 70 with head and neck cancer.

This chain joins TRBV5-4 and TRBJ2-1, with D possibly matching TRBD2 (6 bases). Between the trimmed V and J ends, which lost 4 bases and 12 bases, there was a span of 29 bases. CDR3 length: 17 residues. CDR1 and CDR2 from the germline V gene are SGHNT and YYREEE (reference sequence). This chain's CDR3 is CASSRKTPGLAARGQFF. Here the CDR3 DNA reads TGTGCCAGCAGCCGTAAGACCCCGGGACTTGCTGCGAGGGGGCAGTTCTTC.

DNA of the CDR3: TGTGCCAGTAGTATAGTGGCCAGGGCTAAGAGCACTGAAGCTTTCTTT. Translating gives CASSIVARAKSTEAFF. This sequence joins TRBV19 and TRBJ1-1; possibly TRBD1 for D (5 bases). The V gene lost 1 base and the J gene lost 4 bases, with 16 bases spanning the gap. The CDR3 spans 16 residues. Germline loops: CDR1 LNHDA, CDR2 SQIVND (reference sequence).

The gene calls are TRBV27 and TRBJ1-1; TRBD1 matches 12 bases. Germline V gene data show CDR1 as MNHEY and CDR2 as SMNVEV (reference sequence). This CDR3 comprises 17 residues. J lost 1 base, V lost 6 bases, and 9 bases had no gene match. The CDR3 coding sequence is TGTGCCAGCAGACTACGGGACAGGGGGCTGGGGAACACTGAAGCTTTCTTT. It is translated as CASRLRDRGLGNTEAFF.

This chain connects TRBV18 to TRBJ1-1, with TRBD1 identical over 7 bases. Trimming at V came to 5 bases and at J to 1 base, leaving 4 bases not matched to a gene. This CDR3 has 14 residues. Germline V gives CDR1 KGHSH, CDR2 LQKENI. CDR3 loop: CASSKQGPNTEAFF. CDR3 nucleotides: TGTGCCAGCTCAAAACAGGGGCCGAACACTGAAGCTTTCTTT.

The count of this clone is one. This rearrangement joins TRBV19 to TRBJ1-5; tentative D call: TRBD1 (6 bases). V lost 5 bases, J lost 1 base, and 12 bases lay in between. Germline loops: CDR1 LNHDA, CDR2 SQIVND (reference sequence). The CDR3 is 15 residues long. The DNA for the CDR3 is TGTGCCAGTAGTCCAGGGGAGGCGAGCAATCAGCCCCAGCATTTT. Amino acid sequence: CASSPGEASNQPQHF.

The CDR3 reads CASSFLGTGILQETQYF. The CDR3 DNA reads as TGTGCCAGCAGCTTTTTAGGGACAGGGATCTTGCAAGAGACCCAGTACTTC. The rearrangement joins TRBV7-9 to TRBJ2-5; 9 bases align to TRBD1. J was trimmed by 2 bases and V by 3 bases; bases with no gene match: 10. Per the germline V gene, CDR1 is SEHNR and CDR2 is FQNEAQ (reference sequence). The CDR3 loop spans 17 amino acids.

This clone has only a few counts. The V and J genes are TRBV5-1 and TRBJ1-2; D is ambiguous. CDR1 and CDR2 (germline): SGHRS, YFSETQ. V was trimmed by 3 bases and J by 2 bases, leaving 8 bases between them. This CDR3 contains 13 residues. The CDR3 loop is CASSYDTNYGYTF. The CDR3 DNA reads as TGCGCCAGCAGCTATGATACCAACTATGGCTACACCTTC.

This chain links TRBV2 with TRBJ2-7; the D gene is possibly TRBD1 (6 bases). CDR3 length: 15 residues. Looked up from germline, CDR1 is SNHLY and CDR2 is FYNNEI. Trimming stripped 6 bases from V and 1 base from J, with 16 bases between. CDR3 DNA: TGTGCCAGCAGGTACAGGGAATACCCTTCCTACGAGCAGTACTTC. Its protein is CASRYREYPSYEQYF. Using reference TRBV2 and TRBJ2-7 for the parts outside the CDR3, the full variable domain is EPEVTQTPSHQVTQMGQEVILRCVPISNHLYFYWYRQILGQKVEFLVSFYNNEISEKSEIFDDQFSVERPDGSNFTLKIRSTKLEDSAMYFCASRYREYPSYEQYFGPGTRLTVT.

V and J are TRBV9 and TRBJ2-2; D not certain. Trimming pared 0 bases from V and 4 bases from J, leaving 13 bases between. Per germline, CDR1 SGDLS and CDR2 YYNGEE. The CDR3 has 16 residues. The DNA for the CDR3 is TGTGCCAGCAGCGTAGACAGTAACTTCGGCACCGGGGAGCTGTTTTTT. The encoded protein is CASSVDSNFGTGELFF. Drawing the rest from reference TRBV9 and TRBJ2-2, the complete variable domain is DSGVTQTPKHLITATGQRVTLRCSPRSGDLSVYWYQQSLDQGLQFLIQYYNGEERAKGNILERFSAQQFPDLHSELNLSSLELGDSALYFCASSVDSNFGTGELFFGEGSRLTVL.

The chain couples TRBV7-9 to TRBJ2-1; TRBD2 matches 14 bases. The length of the CDR3 is 15 residues. V trimming: 5 bases; J trimming: 5 bases; junction bases outside the gene matches: 2. CDR1 SEHNR and CDR2 FQNEAQ come from the germline V gene (reference sequence). DNA for the CDR3: TGTGCCAGCAGCCGACTAGCGGGAGGGCACAATGAGCAGTTCTTC. It yields the protein CASSRLAGGHNEQFF.

Only a few counts were recorded for this clone. CDR3 coding DNA: TGTGCCAGCAGCTTAAGCCAGGGGAGAATCTATGGCTACACCTTC. It encodes CASSLSQGRIYGYTF. This rearrangement joins TRBV11-2 to TRBJ1-2; D is possibly TRBD1 (6 bases). Germline V gene data show CDR1 as SGHAT and CDR2 as FQNNGV. The ends were cut back, 2 bases at V and 4 bases at J, with 14 bases in the middle. This CDR3 region has 15 residues.

V and J are TRBV7-8 and TRBJ1-1, with D hard to call. V shed 2 bases and J shed 5 bases, with 15 bases lying between them. Looked up from germline, CDR1 is SGHVS and CDR2 is FQNEAQ. The CDR3 extends over 15 amino acids. In DNA, the CDR3 is TGTGCCAGCAGCTTAAATCGACAAACCCCGACTGAAGCTTTCTTT. Translation gives CASSLNRQTPTEAFF.

This clone was seen a single time. This sequence joins TRBV7-8 and TRBJ2-1, with 8 bases that match TRBD2. The CDR3 is 15 residues long. The V gene's germline CDR1 is SGHVS and CDR2 FQNEAQ. V was pared by 2 bases and J by 8 bases, with 8 bases of the junction left unmatched. The CDR3 loop is CASSLPSGSSYEQFF. The CDR3 DNA is TGTGCCAGCAGCTTACCGAGCGGGAGTTCTTATGAGCAGTTCTTC.